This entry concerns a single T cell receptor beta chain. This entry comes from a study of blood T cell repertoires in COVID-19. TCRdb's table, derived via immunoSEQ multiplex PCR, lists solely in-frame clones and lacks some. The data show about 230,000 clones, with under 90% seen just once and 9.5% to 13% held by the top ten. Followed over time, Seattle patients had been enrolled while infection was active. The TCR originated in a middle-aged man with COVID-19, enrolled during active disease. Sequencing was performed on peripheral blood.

The CDR3 protein is CASSPGTGRHAFF. The CDR3, as DNA: TGTGCCAGCAGCCCGGGGACAGGCCGCCACGCTTTCTTT. The V and J genes are TRBV11-2 and TRBJ1-1; the match to TRBD1 covers 8 bases. Unmatched junction bases numbered 10, after V lost 5 bases and J lost 11 bases. CDR1 is SGHAT, CDR2 FQNNGV, per germline. CDR3 size: 13 residues.